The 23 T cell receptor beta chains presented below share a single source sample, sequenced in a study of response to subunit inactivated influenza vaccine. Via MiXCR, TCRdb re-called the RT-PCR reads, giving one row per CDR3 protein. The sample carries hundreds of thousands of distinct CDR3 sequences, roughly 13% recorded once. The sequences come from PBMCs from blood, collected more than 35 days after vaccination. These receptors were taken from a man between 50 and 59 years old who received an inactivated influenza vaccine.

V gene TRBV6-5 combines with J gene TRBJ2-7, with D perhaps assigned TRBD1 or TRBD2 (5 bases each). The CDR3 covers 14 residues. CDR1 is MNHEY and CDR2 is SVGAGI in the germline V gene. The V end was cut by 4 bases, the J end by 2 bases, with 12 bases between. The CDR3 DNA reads TGTGCCAGCAGTTCGGGACGGAGGACCTACGAGCAGTACTTC. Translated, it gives CASSSGRRTYEQYF.

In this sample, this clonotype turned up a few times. The CDR3 loop is CASSPRTRGWNTEAFF. CDR3 bases: TGCGCCAGCAGCCCTAGAACGCGGGGGTGGAACACTGAAGCTTTCTTT. The gene calls are TRBV5-1 and TRBJ1-1; a possible D gene is TRBD1 (5 bases). V was trimmed by 4 bases and J by 1 base, leaving 17 bases between them. From germline, CDR1 is SGHRS and CDR2 YFSETQ. The CDR3 runs to 16 residues.

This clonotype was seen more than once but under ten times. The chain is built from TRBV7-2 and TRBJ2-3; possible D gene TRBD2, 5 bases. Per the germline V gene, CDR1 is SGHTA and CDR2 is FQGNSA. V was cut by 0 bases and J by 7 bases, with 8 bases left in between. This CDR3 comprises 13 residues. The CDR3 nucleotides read TGTGCCAGCAGCTTAGCTACGGGGAATACGCAGTATTTT. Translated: CASSLATGNTQYF.

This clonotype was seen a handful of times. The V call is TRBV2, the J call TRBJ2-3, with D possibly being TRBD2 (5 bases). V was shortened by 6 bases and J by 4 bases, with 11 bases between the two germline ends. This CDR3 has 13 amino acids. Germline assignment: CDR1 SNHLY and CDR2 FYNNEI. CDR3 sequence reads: CASRGDGPDTQYF. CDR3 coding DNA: TGTGCCAGCAGGGGAGACGGGCCAGATACGCAGTATTTT.

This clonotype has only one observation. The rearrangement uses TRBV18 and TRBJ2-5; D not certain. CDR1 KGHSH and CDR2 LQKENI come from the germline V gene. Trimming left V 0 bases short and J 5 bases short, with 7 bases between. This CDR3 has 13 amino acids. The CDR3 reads CASSPPNRETQYF. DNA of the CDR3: TGTGCCAGCTCACCACCCAACCGGGAGACCCAGTACTTC.

CDR3 sequence reads: CSAFHRGPYEQYF. DNA for the CDR3: TGCAGTGCTTTCCACAGGGGGCCCTACGAGCAGTACTTC. The V and J genes are TRBV20-1 and TRBJ2-7; 9 nucleotides match TRBD1. Germline V gene data show CDR1 as DFQATT and CDR2 as SNEGSKA (reference sequence). This CDR3 region has 13 residues. Germline trimming cut 5 bases from V and 2 bases from J; bases unmatched to any gene: 4.

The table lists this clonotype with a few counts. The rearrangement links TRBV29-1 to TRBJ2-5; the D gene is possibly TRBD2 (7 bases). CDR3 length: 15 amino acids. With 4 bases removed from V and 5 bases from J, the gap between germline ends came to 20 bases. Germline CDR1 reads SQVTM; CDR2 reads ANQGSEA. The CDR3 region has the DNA TGCAGCGTTGTAGAGTGGGCGGGGGCAGGGGAGACCCAGTACTTC. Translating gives CSVVEWAGAGETQYF.

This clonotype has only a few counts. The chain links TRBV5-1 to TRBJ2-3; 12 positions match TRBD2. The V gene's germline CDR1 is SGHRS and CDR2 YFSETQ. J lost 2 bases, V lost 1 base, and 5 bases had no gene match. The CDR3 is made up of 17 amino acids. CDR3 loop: CASSLLTSGGITDTQYF. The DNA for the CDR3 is TGCGCCAGCAGCTTGTTAACTAGCGGGGGGATCACAGATACGCAGTATTTT.

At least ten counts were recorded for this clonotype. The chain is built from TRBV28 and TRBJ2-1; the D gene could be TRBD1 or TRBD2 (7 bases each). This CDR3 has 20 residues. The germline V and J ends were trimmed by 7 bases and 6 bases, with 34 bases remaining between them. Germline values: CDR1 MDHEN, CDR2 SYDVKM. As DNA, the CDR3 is TGTGCCAGCAATCCCCACTACAGGGGACCTCCGGGACTATTATTCAATGAGCAGTTCTTC. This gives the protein CASNPHYRGPPGLLFNEQFF. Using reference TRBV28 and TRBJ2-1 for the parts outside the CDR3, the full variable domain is DVKVTQSSRYLVKRTGEKVFLECVQDMDHENMFWYRQDPGLGLRLIYFSYDVKMKEKGDIPEGYSVSREKKERFSLILESASTNQTSMYLCASNPHYRGPPGLLFNEQFFGPGTRLTVL.

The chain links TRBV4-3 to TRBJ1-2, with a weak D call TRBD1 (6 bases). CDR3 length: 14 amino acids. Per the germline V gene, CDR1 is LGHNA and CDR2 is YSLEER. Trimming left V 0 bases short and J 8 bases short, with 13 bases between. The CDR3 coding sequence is TGCGCCAGCAGCCAAGAGGCACAGGGCTTAGGCTACACCTTC. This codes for CASSQEAQGLGYTF.

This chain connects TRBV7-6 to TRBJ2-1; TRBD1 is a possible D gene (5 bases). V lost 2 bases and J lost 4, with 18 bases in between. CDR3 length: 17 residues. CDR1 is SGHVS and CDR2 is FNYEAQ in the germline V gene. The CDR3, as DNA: TGTGCCAGCAGCTTAAATCCCTTAGGCAGGGCTTACAATGAGCAGTTCTTC. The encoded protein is CASSLNPLGRAYNEQFF.

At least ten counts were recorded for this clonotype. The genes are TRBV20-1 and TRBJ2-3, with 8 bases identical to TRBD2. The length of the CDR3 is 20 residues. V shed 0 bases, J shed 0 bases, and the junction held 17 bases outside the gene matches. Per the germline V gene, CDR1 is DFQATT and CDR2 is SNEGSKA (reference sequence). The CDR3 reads CSARDLASGGRLSSTDTQYF. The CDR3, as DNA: TGCAGTGCTAGAGATCTTGCGAGCGGGGGCCGGTTGTCTAGCACAGATACGCAGTATTTT.

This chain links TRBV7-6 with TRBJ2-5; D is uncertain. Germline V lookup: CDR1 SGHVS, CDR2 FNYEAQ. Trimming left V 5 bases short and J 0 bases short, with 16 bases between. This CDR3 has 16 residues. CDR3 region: CASSVNRASYQETQYF. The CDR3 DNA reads TGTGCCAGCAGCGTAAATCGGGCTTCGTACCAAGAGACCCAGTACTTC.

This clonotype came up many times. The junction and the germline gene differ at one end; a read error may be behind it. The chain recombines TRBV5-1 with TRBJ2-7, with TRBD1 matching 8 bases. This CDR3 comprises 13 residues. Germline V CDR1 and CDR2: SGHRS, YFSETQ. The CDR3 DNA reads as TGTGCCAGCAGCCTGGACAGGGCCGGCGAGCAGTACTTC. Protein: CASSLDRAGEQYF.

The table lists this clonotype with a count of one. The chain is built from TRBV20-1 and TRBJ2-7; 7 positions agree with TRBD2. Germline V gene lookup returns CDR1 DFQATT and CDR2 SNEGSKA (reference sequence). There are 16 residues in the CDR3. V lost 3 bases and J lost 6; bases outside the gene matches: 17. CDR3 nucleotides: TGCAGTGCTAGCCCCTCGTGGGAGGGCCGTTCTAGCGAGCAGTACTTC. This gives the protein CSASPSWEGRSSEQYF.

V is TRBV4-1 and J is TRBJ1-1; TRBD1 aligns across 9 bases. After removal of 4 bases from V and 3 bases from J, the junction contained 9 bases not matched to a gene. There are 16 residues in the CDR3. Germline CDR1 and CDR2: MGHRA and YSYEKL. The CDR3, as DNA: TGCGCCAGCAGCCGGGGACAGGGAAATAGAGACACTGAAGCTTTCTTT. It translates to CASSRGQGNRDTEAFF.

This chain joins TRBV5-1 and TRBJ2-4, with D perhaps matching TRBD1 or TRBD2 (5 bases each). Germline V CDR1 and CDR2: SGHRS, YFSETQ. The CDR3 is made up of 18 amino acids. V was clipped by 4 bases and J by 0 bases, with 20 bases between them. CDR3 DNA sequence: TGCGCCAGCAGCCCGGACGATAGAGTGGGGACAGCCAAAAACATTCAGTACTTC. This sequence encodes CASSPDDRVGTAKNIQYF.

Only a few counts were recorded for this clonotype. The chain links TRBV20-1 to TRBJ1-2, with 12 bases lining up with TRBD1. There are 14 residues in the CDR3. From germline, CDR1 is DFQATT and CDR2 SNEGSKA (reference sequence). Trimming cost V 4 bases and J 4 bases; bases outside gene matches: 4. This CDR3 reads CSAIPGQGAYGYTF. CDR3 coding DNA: TGCAGTGCTATCCCGGGACAGGGGGCCTATGGCTACACCTTC.

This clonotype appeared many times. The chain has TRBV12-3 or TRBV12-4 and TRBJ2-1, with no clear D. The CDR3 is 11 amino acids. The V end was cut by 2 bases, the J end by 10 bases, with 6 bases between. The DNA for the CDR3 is TGTGCCAGCAGTTTACTGCACGAGCAGTTCTTC. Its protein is CASSLLHEQFF.

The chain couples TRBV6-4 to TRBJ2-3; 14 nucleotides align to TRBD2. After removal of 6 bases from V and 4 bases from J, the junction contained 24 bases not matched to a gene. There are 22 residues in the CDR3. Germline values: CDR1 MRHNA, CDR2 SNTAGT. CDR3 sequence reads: CASRAPKWRLAGGETAADTQYF. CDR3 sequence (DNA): TGTGCCAGCAGGGCCCCTAAGTGGAGACTAGCGGGAGGGGAGACGGCGGCAGATACGCAGTATTTT.

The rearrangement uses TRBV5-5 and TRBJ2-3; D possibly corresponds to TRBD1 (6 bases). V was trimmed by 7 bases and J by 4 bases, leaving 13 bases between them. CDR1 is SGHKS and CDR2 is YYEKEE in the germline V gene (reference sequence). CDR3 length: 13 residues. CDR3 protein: CASWEGGPDTQYF. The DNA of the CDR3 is TGTGCCAGCTGGGAAGGGGGTCCAGATACGCAGTATTTT. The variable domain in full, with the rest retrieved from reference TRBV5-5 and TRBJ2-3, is DAGVTQSPTHLIKTRGQQVTLRCSPISGHKSVSWYQQVLGQGPQFIFQYYEKEERGRGNFPDRFSARQFPNYSSELNVNALLLGDSALYLCASWEGGPDTQYFGPGTRLTVL.

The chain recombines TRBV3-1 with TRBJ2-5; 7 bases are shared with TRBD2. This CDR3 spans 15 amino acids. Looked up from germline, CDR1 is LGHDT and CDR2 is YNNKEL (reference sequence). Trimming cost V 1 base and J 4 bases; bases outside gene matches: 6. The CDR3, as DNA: TGTGCCAGCAGCCAAGCGCGGGGGTTCGGAGAGACCCAGTACTTC. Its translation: CASSQARGFGETQYF.

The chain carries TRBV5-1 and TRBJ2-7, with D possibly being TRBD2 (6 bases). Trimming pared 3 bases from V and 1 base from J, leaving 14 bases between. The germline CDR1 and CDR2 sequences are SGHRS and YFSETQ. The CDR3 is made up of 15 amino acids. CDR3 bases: TGCGCCAGCAGCTGGGGGGTACAGCGATCCTACGAGCAGTACTTC. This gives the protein CASSWGVQRSYEQYF. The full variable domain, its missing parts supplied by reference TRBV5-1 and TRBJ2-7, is KAGVTQTPRYLIKTRGQQVTLSCSPISGHRSVSWYQQTPGQGLQFLFEYFSETQRNKGNFPGRFSGRQFSNSRSEMNVSTLELGDSALYLCASSWGVQRSYEQYFGPGTRLTVT.